The clone carrying this T cell receptor (beta chain) was found many times. What it binds is unknown. Previously reported methods and listed TCR primers produced the bulk TCR libraries. TCRdb itself ran the PCR reads through MiXCR, one entry per CDR3 protein. The profile shows 80,000 to 130,000 distinct CDR3 sequences, 36% of them singletons. This sample is drawn from a study of molecular identifiers for immune sequencing clone quantification. Trimming cost V 5 bases and J 4 bases, with 11 bases left between them. This CDR3 spans 12 amino acids. Germline V gives CDR1 DFQATT, CDR2 SNEGSKA (reference sequence). General study results and limits: In naive cells, clones above 20 RNA copies held under 1% of molecules, whereas in effector cells they held over 97%. Same-barcode identical TCR molecules could make highly expanded clones look smaller than they are.

Sorting defined naive CD8 T cells as CD8+CD4-CCR7+CD45RA+. The receptor's source is a human donor in good health. Some libraries in this study had Jurkat cell RNA spiked in. This chain uses TRBV20-1 with TRBJ2-5; D is perhaps TRBD2 (5 bases). The material sequenced was naive CD8+ T cells from blood, with Jurkat cell RNA spiked in. As to subset: FACS-sorted CD8+CD4-CCR7+CD45RA+ naive T cells. CDR3 amino acids: CSAPLETETQYF. The CDR3 region has the DNA TGCAGTGCTCCACTAGAAACAGAGACCCAGTACTTC.